This T cell receptor (beta chain) stems from a study of radiotherapy plus CTLA-4 blockade in lung cancer. TCRdb keeps only in-frame clones here, not all; method: immunoSEQ multiplex PCR. The table shows 65,000 to 100,000 clones, with roughly four fifths occurring only once. J was trimmed by 2 bases and V by 5 bases; bases with no gene match: 2. CDR1 MNHEY and CDR2 SVGAGI come from the germline V gene. There are 13 residues in the CDR3. Notes on the study in general: Tumor-origin TCR clones grew in blood after radiotherapy plus ipilimumab.

Concerning this clone: Antigen specificity is unknown.

The chain links TRBV6-5 to TRBJ1-1; 7 bases agree with TRBD1. The sample consisted of peripheral blood, taken from a patient treated with radiotherapy plus ipilimumab. The receptor's source is a human donor with non-small cell lung cancer who had stable disease on radiotherapy plus ipilimumab. The CDR3 bases are TGTGCCAGCAGTAGGGGGCCCAACACTGAAGCTTTCTTT. As protein: CASSRGPNTEAFF.